The clone carrying this T cell receptor beta chain was picked up a small number of times. The target antigen is unknown. The data derive from a study of human T cells and chemical hapten exposure. Background on the study: Per-sample TCR yield variation was attributed mainly to small pooled library volume differences.

The study, taken as a whole, reports: Relative to controls, expanded TCRs formed significantly more large CDR3 similarity clusters.

Germline V CDR1 and CDR2: DFQATT, SNEGSKA (reference sequence). The CDR3 runs to 12 residues. V was clipped by 3 bases and J by 8 bases, with 13 bases between them. Time point denoted: patch test 2, 6 weeks after DPC sensitization. Noted treatment: therapeutic diphenylcyclopropenone sensitization with weekly scalp DPC. The drawing of blood occurred before each patch test was applied. Unfractionated whole blood was the source from which total RNA was extracted. TCRdb re-derived calls from the RACE reads in MiXCR, one entry per CDR3 protein. There are about 380,000 distinct CDR3 sequences in the sample; about 6.9% occur only once, and about 5% lies in the top ten.

The V and J genes are TRBV20-1 and TRBJ1-2; tentative D call: TRBD1 (5 bases). The specimen comprised whole blood, sampled in connection with sensitization to the hapten diphenylcyclopropenone (DPC). The TCR was taken from a woman aged 18-29 years with alopecia areata. Some clones in this sample may be carry-over from other donors' samples. The CDR3: CSASGGASGYTF. CDR3 in DNA: TGCAGTGCTAGCGGGGGAGCTAGCGGCTACACCTTC.